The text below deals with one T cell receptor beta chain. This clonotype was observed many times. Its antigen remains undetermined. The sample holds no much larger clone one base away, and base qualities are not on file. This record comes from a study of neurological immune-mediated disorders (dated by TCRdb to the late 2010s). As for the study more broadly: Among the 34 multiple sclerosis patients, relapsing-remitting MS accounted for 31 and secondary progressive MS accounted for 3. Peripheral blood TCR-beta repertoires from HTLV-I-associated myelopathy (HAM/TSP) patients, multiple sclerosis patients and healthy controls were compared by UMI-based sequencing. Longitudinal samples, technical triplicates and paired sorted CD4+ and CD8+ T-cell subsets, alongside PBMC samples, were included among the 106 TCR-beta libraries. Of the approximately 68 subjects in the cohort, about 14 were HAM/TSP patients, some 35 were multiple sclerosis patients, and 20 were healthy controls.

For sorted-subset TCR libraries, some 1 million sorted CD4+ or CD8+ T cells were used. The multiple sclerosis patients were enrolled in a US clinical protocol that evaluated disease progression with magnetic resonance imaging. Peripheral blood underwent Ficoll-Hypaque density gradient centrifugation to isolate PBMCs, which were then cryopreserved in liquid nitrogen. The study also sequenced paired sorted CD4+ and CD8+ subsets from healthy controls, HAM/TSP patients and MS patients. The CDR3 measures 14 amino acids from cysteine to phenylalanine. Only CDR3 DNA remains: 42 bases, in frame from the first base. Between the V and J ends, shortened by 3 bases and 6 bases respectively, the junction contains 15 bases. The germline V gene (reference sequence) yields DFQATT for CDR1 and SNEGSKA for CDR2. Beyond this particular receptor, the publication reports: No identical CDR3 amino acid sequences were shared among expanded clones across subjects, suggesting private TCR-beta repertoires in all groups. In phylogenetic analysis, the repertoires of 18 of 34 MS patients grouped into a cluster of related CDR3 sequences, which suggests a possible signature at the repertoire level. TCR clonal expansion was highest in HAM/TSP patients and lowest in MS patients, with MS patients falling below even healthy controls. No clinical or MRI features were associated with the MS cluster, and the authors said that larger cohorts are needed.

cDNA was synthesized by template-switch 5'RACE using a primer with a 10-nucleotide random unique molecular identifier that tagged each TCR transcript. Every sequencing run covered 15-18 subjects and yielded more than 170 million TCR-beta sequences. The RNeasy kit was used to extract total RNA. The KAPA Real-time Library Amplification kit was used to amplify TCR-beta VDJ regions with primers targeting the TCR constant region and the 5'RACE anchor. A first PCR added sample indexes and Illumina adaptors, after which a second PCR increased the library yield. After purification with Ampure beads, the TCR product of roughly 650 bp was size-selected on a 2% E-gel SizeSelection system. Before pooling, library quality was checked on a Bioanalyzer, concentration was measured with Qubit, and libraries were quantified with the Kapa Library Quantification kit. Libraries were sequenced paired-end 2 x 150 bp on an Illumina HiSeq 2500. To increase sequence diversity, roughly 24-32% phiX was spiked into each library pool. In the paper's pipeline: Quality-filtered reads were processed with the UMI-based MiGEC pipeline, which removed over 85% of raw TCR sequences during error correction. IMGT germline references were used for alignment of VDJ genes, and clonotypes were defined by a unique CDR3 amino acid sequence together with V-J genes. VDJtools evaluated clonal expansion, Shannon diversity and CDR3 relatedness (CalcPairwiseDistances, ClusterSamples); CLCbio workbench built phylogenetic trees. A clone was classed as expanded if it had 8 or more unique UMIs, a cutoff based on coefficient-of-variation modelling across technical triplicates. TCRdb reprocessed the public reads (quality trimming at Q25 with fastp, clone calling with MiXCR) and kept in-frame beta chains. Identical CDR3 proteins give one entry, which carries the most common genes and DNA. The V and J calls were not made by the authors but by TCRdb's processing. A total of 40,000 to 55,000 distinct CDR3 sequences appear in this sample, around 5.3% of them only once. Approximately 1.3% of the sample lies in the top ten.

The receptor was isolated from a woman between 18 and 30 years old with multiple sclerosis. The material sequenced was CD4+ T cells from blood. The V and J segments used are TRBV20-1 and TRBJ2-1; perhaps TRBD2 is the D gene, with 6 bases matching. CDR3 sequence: CSASASVFFNEQFF. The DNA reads TGCAGTGCTAGCGCTAGCGTTTTTTTCAATGAGCAGTTCTTC.